This T cell receptor (beta chain) was observed in a study of beta chain features in type 1 diabetes. Study details: Patients did not differ from healthy donors in age, gender or cell yield. General observations from the study: Across patients, naive, central memory and Treg TCRB repertoires exhibited apparently greater similarity than was observed across healthy donors.

The sequenced template was cDNA made from the entire isolated RNA. Approximately 3.7 million reads per sample on average were obtained from naive, central memory and regulatory T cell samples. Using immunoSEQ multiplex PCR, the repertoire was profiled, and TCRdb retains in-frame clones only, with some absent. This sample carries 810,000 or so clones, roughly a sixth of them seen once, and the ten largest clones take about 0.02%. A few counts support this clone. Its target is unknown. The CDR3 spans 16 residues. CDR1 SNHLY and CDR2 FYNNEI come from the germline V gene. The V end lost 5 bases, the J end lost 2 bases, and 16 bases lay between the germline ends. One heparinised draw of blood, averaging approximately 110 mL, came from each donor.

The chain combines TRBV2 with TRBJ2-1, with D possibly matching TRBD2 (7 bases). Material: naive CD4+ T cells from blood. This clonotype was obtained from a woman between 18 and 30 years old in good health. Here the CDR3 DNA reads TGTGCCAGCAGTCGGGGGGCAATACGGGCCTACAATGAGCAGTTCTTC. Protein: CASSRGAIRAYNEQFF.